One and the same sample provided the 19 T cell receptor beta chains below, sequenced in a study of human T cells and chemical hapten exposure. Time point denoted: healthy volunteer bleed at 6 weeks. Unfractionated whole blood yielded the extracted total RNA. Via MiXCR, TCRdb re-called the RACE reads, giving one row per CDR3 protein. The sample records approximately 34,000 distinct CDR3 sequences, about 5.5% being singletons. The sample consisted of whole blood. The receptors were gathered from a human donor in good health. Some clones in this sample may be carry-over from other donors' samples.

This clonotype was detected many times. This chain connects TRBV6-2 or TRBV6-3 to TRBJ2-7, with a weak D call TRBD2 (7 bases). This CDR3 region has 16 residues. The germline V and J ends were trimmed by 6 bases and 1 base, with 19 bases remaining between them. Germline-derived CDR1 and CDR2 are MNHEY and SVGEGT. This CDR3 is CASRDHGRQGSYEQYF. The CDR3 DNA sequence: TGTGCCAGCAGAGACCACGGGAGGCAGGGGTCCTACGAGCAGTACTTC.

This clonotype was counted at least ten times. The chain joins TRBV19 to TRBJ1-5; a possible D gene is TRBD1 (6 bases). V shed 4 bases and J shed 9 bases, with 16 bases lying between them. This CDR3 comprises 14 residues. Germline V gives CDR1 LNHDA, CDR2 SQIVND (reference sequence). The CDR3 coding sequence is TGTGCCAGTAGTAAGGGGGTCTTCAGACGGCCCCAGCATTTT. Amino acid sequence: CASSKGVFRRPQHF. Filled out from reference TRBV19 and TRBJ1-5, the complete variable domain reads DGGITQSPKYLFRKEGQNVTLSCEQNLNHDAMYWYRQDPGQGLRLIYYSQIVNDFQKGDIAEGYSVSREKKESFPLTVTSAQKNPTAFYLCASSKGVFRRPQHFGDGTRLSIL.

This clonotype was found many times. J is TRBJ2-3 and V is TRBV30; D remains unclear. There are 16 residues in the CDR3. Trimming took off 0 bases at V and 0 bases at J, with 13 bases between the two ends. Germline V gene data show CDR1 as GTSNPN and CDR2 as SVGIG (reference sequence). Here the CDR3 DNA reads TGTGCCTGGAGTGTAGCCAGAACTTTTAGCACAGATACGCAGTATTTT. Protein: CAWSVARTFSTDTQYF.

This clonotype was seen only a few times. The chain joins TRBV5-5 to TRBJ2-2; 9 nucleotides align to TRBD1. Germline V lookup: CDR1 SGHKS, CDR2 YYEKEE (reference sequence). The CDR3 contains 16 residues. The trim removed 0 bases at V and 7 bases at J, leaving 7 bases unmatched. This CDR3 is CASSLAGTGYIGELFF. The CDR3 DNA is TGTGCCAGCAGCTTGGCCGGGACAGGGTATATCGGGGAGCTGTTTTTT.

The table lists this clonotype with a few counts. The chain recombines TRBV7-9 with TRBJ2-5, with D uncertain. The CDR3 extends over 15 amino acids. Germline lookup yields CDR1 SEHNR and CDR2 FQNEAQ (reference sequence). Trimming cost V 4 bases and J 4 bases, with 16 bases left between them. CDR3 nucleotides: TGTGCCAGCAGCTCGACGGAAGGGTATAGAGAGACCCAGTACTTC. Translating it yields CASSSTEGYRETQYF. The complete variable domain, with remaining parts taken from reference TRBV7-9 and TRBJ2-5, reads DTGVSQNPRHKITKRGQNVTFRCDPISEHNRLYWYRQTLGQGPEFLTYFQNEAQLEKSRLLSDRFSAERPKGSFSTLEIQRTEQGDSAMYLCASSSTEGYRETQYFGPGTRLLVL.

J is TRBJ1-2 and V is TRBV29-1; the match to TRBD1 covers 9 bases. The CDR3 has 13 residues. CDR1 and CDR2 (germline): SQVTM, ANQGSEA. The V segment lost 4 bases and the J segment 6 bases; nucleotides outside the gene matches: 6. The CDR3 here is CSVAYGQGNGYTF. CDR3 bases: TGCAGCGTTGCATACGGACAGGGGAATGGCTACACCTTC.

This clonotype was seen at least ten times. CDR3 sequence reads: CASSRLGGGDTEAFF. The CDR3 DNA sequence: TGTGCCAGCAGCCGATTGGGTGGAGGGGACACTGAAGCTTTCTTT. The chain recombines TRBV3-1 with TRBJ1-1, with D perhaps TRBD1 (5 bases). The CDR3 runs 15 residues. The germline gives CDR1 LGHDT, CDR2 YNNKEL (reference sequence). Deletions cut 4 bases from V and 3 bases from J, with 15 bases between.

This chain joins TRBV6-5 and TRBJ1-1, with D tentatively TRBD1 (6 bases). With 0 bases removed from V and 5 bases from J, the gap between germline ends came to 13 bases. The CDR3 consists of 15 residues. Germline-derived CDR1 and CDR2 are MNHEY and SVGAGI. This CDR3 is CASSYSGQGLTEAFF. CDR3 sequence (DNA): TGTGCCAGCAGTTACTCAGGCCAGGGGTTGACTGAAGCTTTCTTT.

This clonotype was recorded a few times. This chain uses TRBV12-3 or TRBV12-4 with TRBJ1-2; D perhaps matches TRBD1 (6 bases). The CDR3 totals 13 residues. With 6 bases removed from V and 5 bases from J, the gap between germline ends came to 13 bases. CDR3 DNA sequence: TGTGCCAGCAGCCCTACAGGGCCTTATGGCTACACCTTC. Its translation: CASSPTGPYGYTF.

This clonotype was seen at least ten times. V and J are TRBV27 and TRBJ1-5; possible D gene TRBD1, 5 bases. Germline CDR1 is MNHEY and CDR2 is SMNVEV (reference sequence). The CDR3 extends over 13 amino acids. V lost 5 bases and J 4 bases, leaving 9 bases between the germline ends. CDR3 residues: CASSDRENQPQHF. CDR3 bases: TGTGCCAGCAGTGACAGAGAAAATCAGCCCCAGCATTTT.

This clonotype was counted only a few times. The chain carries TRBV7-2 and TRBJ1-1; maybe TRBD1 (6 bases). In germline, CDR1 is SGHTA, CDR2 FQGNSA. CDR3 length: 17 residues. Between the trimmed V and J ends, which lost 1 base and 0 bases, there was a span of 15 bases. CDR3 region: CASSLVGGQGMNTEAFF. The CDR3, as DNA: TGTGCCAGCAGCTTAGTGGGGGGGCAGGGAATGAACACTGAAGCTTTCTTT.

The chain combines TRBV7-6 with TRBJ2-5; the D is unclear. Germline V lookup: CDR1 SGHVS, CDR2 FNYEAQ. V dropped 5 bases and J dropped 5 bases, with 9 bases sitting between them. CDR3 length equals 12 residues. The CDR3 sequence: CASSPNGETQYF. The DNA of the CDR3 is TGTGCCAGCAGCCCAAACGGGGAGACCCAGTACTTC.

This clonotype was picked up many times. This sequence joins TRBV7-8 and TRBJ2-7; D call uncertain. This CDR3 has 13 amino acids. Trimming pared 2 bases from V and 2 bases from J, leaving 7 bases between. The germline CDR1 and CDR2 sequences are SGHVS and FQNEAQ. DNA for the CDR3: TGTGCCAGCAGCTTAAGTGGGGCCTACGAGCAGTACTTC. Translated: CASSLSGAYEQYF.

This clonotype was observed at least ten times. The genes are TRBV10-3 and TRBJ2-3; possibly TRBD2 for D (5 bases). With 3 bases removed from V and 4 bases from J, the gap between germline ends came to 17 bases. The CDR3 runs to 16 residues. Germline CDR1 reads ENHRY; CDR2 reads SYGVKD. CDR3 protein: CAISESAGNQADTQYF. The CDR3 nucleotides are TGTGCCATCAGTGAATCGGCGGGTAACCAGGCAGATACGCAGTATTTT.

This chain joins TRBV6-2 or TRBV6-3 and TRBJ2-1; TRBD2 matches 14 bases. The V segment lost 2 bases and the J segment 0 bases; nucleotides outside the gene matches: 12. The CDR3 is 21 residues long. In germline, CDR1 is MNHEY, CDR2 SVGEGT. The CDR3 region is CASSYRRLAGGPIDSYNEQFF. The CDR3 DNA is TGTGCCAGCAGTTACCGGAGACTAGCGGGGGGGCCGATCGACTCCTACAATGAGCAGTTCTTC.

This clonotype was recorded many times. The genes are TRBV28 and TRBJ2-7; D might be TRBD2 (5 bases). This CDR3 has 11 residues. Trimming cost V 6 bases and J 9 bases, with 12 bases left between them. From germline, CDR1 is MDHEN and CDR2 SYDVKM. The CDR3: CASSRPGMQYF. The CDR3 bases are TGTGCCAGCAGCCGGCCCGGGATGCAGTACTTC.

The V and J genes are TRBV27 and TRBJ1-3; no clear D. The CDR3 length is 15 residues. Between the trimmed V and J ends, which lost 7 bases and 4 bases, there was a span of 17 bases. Germline-derived CDR1 and CDR2 are MNHEY and SMNVEV (reference sequence). The CDR3 nucleotides are TGTGCCAGCACCACCCCCCACCCGAGGGGAAACACCATATATTTT. Translation: CASTTPHPRGNTIYF.

As regards this clonotype: A much larger clone differs by one base, so this may be a read error. The V and J genes are TRBV5-1 and TRBJ2-2, with a tentative D call TRBD2 (5 bases). CDR3 length: 15 residues. From germline, CDR1 is SGHRS and CDR2 YFSETQ. The CDR3 coding sequence is TGCGCCAGCAGCTTTGAGCAGGCTAACACCGGGGAGCCGTTTTTT. This gives the protein CASSFEQANTGEPFF.

The sample holds many counts of this clonotype. The V gene is TRBV7-9, the J gene TRBJ1-2, with unresolved D. Germline V gives CDR1 SEHNR, CDR2 FQNEAQ (reference sequence). This CDR3 has 13 residues. Trimming cost V 3 bases and J 4 bases, with 9 bases left between them. The CDR3 is CASSLIQGYGYTF. In nucleotides, the CDR3 is TGTGCCAGCAGCTTGATACAAGGCTATGGCTACACCTTC.